This is a list of T cell receptor beta chains from one sample in a study of blood T cell repertoires in COVID-19. Sequencing used immunoSEQ multiplex PCR; TCRdb keeps in-frame clones, though not all of them. The data show roughly 150,000 clones, with about four fifths seen just once and under 3.5% held by the top ten. Sequenced input: peripheral blood. These receptors came from a woman over 75 with COVID-19, enrolled during active disease. Both conserved end residues are part of each CDR3. A D gene is named only where the DNA matches it firmly. Clone size appears in some rows only: once, few, many, or a class for an expanded clone.

j_gene | d_gene | v_gene | abundance | CDR3aa | CDR3nt
TRBJ1-2 | TRBD1 | TRBV6-6 | NA | CASTDRARNYGYTF | TGTGCCAGCACTGACAGGGCGCGTAACTATGGCTACACCTTC
TRBJ2-5 | TRBD2 | TRBV9 | NA | CASSLGLAGETQYF | TGTGCCAGCAGTCTGGGACTAGCGGGTGAGACCCAGTACTTC
TRBJ2-3 | NA | TRBV4-3 | once | CASSQDRGSADTQYF | TGCGCCAGCAGCCAAGATCGGGGATCCGCAGATACGCAGTATTTT
TRBJ2-7 | TRBD1 | TRBV2 | NA | CASRRQGASYEQYF | TGTGCCAGCAGACGACAGGGGGCCTCCTACGAGCAGTACTTC
TRBJ1-2 | TRBD1 | TRBV4-3 | NA | CASSQGTGTGGFYGYTF | TGCGCCAGCAGCCAGGGGACCGGGACAGGGGGCTTCTATGGCTACACCTTC
TRBJ2-7 | NA | TRBV2 | NA | CASGRSSYEQYF | TGTGCCAGCGGGCGAAGCTCCTACGAGCAGTACTTC
TRBJ2-1 | TRBD1 | TRBV30 | NA | CAWTGQGGNEQFF | TGTGCCTGGACCGGACAGGGGGGAAATGAGCAGTTCTTC
TRBJ2-3 | TRBD2 | TRBV13 | NA | CASSIPGLAGGIGTQYF | TGTGCCAGCAGCATACCGGGACTAGCGGGAGGAATTGGTACGCAGTATTTT
TRBJ2-7 | TRBD1 | TRBV28 | NA | CASSLQGALYF | TGTGCCAGCAGTCTACAGGGGGCACTGTACTTC
TRBJ2-1 | NA | TRBV7-2 | NA | CASSLGGLSYNEQFF | TGTGCCAGCAGCTTAGGAGGACTCTCCTACAATGAGCAGTTCTTC
TRBJ1-5 | TRBD1 | TRBV4-2 | NA | CASSPGGNSNQPQHF | TGTGCCAGCAGCCCAGGGGGAAATAGCAATCAGCCCCAGCATTTT
TRBJ2-5 | NA | TRBV18 | NA | CASSPFPGFQETQYF | TGTGCCAGCTCACCATTCCCAGGTTTCCAAGAGACCCAGTACTTC
TRBJ2-6 | TRBD1 | TRBV4-2 | few | CASSQLGQGEAGANVLTF | TGTGCCAGCAGCCAACTGGGACAGGGGGAGGCTGGGGCCAACGTCCTGACTTTC
TRBJ2-1 | NA | TRBV9 | NA | CASSVAGVGNEQFF | TGTGCCAGCAGCGTAGCGGGAGTGGGGAATGAGCAGTTCTTC
TRBJ1-5 | TRBD1 | TRBV18 | NA | CASSPGPRDRGLQPQHF | TGTGCCAGCTCACCTGGTCCCCGGGACAGGGGGCTTCAGCCCCAGCATTTT
TRBJ2-2 | NA | TRBV5-5 | NA | CASSLAGLNANTGELFF | TGTGCCAGCAGCTTGGCGGGATTGAACGCGAACACCGGGGAGCTGTTTTTT
TRBJ1-1 | TRBD1 | TRBV7-3 | NA | CASSGQGRWTEAFF | TGTGCCAGCAGCGGACAGGGGCGGTGGACTGAAGCTTTCTTT
TRBJ1-3 | NA | TRBV27 | NA | CASAAEVWGHTIYF | TGTGCCAGTGCGGCGGAGGTTTGGGGTCACACCATATATTTT
TRBJ1-1 | NA | TRBV10-3 | NA | CAITWEGNTEAFF | TGTGCCATCACCTGGGAGGGGAACACTGAAGCTTTCTTT
TRBJ2-2 | NA | TRBV28 | once | CASRKPGVGELFF | TGTGCCAGCAGGAAGCCTGGAGTCGGGGAGCTGTTTTTT
TRBJ1-1 | NA | TRBV5-6 | NA | CASSLGVGTEAFF | TGTGCCAGCAGCCTAGGGGTTGGCACTGAAGCTTTCTTT
TRBJ2-7 | NA | TRBV19 | NA | CASSIRQNEQYF | TGTGCCAGTAGTATTCGACAAAACGAGCAGTACTTC
TRBJ2-7 | TRBD2 | TRBV30 | NA | CAWSRAGGPIYEQYF | TGTGCCTGGAGCCGGGCGGGGGGACCAATCTACGAGCAGTACTTC
TRBJ2-1 | NA | TRBV27 | NA | CASSPPGGFSYNEQFF | TGTGCCAGCAGCCCCCCGGGCGGGTTCTCCTACAATGAGCAGTTCTTC
TRBJ1-5 | TRBD1 | TRBV28 | NA | CASSLATGGNNQPQHF | TGTGCCAGCAGTTTGGCAACAGGGGGCAACAATCAGCCCCAGCATTTT
TRBJ1-2 | NA | TRBV6-5 | once | CASSYSGGNYGYTF | TGTGCCAGCAGTTACTCGGGGGGAAATTATGGCTACACCTTC
TRBJ1-6 | TRBD1 | TRBV2 | NA | CASNAEPGQGWNSPLHF | TGTGCCAGCAACGCCGAGCCGGGACAGGGTTGGAATTCACCCCTCCACTTT
TRBJ1-1 | NA | TRBV5-4 | NA | CASSLSQGIGEAFF | TGTGCCAGCAGCTTATCCCAGGGGATAGGTGAAGCTTTCTTT
TRBJ2-1 | NA | TRBV5-1 | NA | CASSLTTITYNEQFF | TGCGCCAGCAGCTTGACTACTATCACATACAATGAGCAGTTCTTC